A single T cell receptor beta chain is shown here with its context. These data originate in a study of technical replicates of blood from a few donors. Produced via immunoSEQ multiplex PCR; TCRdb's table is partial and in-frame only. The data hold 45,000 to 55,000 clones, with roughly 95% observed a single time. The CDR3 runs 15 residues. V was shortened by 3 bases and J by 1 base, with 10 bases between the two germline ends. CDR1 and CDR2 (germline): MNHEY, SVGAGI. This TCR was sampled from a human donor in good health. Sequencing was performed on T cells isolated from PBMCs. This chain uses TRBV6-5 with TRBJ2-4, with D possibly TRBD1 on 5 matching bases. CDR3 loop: CASSYSGIAKNIQYF. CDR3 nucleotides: TGTGCCAGCAGTTATTCAGGGATCGCCAAAAACATTCAGTACTTC.